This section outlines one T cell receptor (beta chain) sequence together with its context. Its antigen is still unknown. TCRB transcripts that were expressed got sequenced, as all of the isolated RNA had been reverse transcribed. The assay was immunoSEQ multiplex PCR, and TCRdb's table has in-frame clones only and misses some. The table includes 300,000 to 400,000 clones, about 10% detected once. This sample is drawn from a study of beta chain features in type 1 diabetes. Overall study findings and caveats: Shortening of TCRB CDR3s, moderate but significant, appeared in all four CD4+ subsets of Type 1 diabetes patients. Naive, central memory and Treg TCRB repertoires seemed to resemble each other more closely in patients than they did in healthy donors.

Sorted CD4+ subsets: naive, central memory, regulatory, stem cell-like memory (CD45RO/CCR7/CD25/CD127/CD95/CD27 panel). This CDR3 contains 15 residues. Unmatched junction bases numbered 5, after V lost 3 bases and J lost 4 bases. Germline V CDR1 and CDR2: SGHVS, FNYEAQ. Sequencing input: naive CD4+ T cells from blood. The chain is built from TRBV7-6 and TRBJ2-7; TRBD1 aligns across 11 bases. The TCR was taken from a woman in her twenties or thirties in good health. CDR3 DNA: TGTGCCAGCAGCTTGAGGACAGGGGGCGTTTACGAGCAGTACTTC. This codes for CASSLRTGGVYEQYF.